This T cell receptor beta chain was found in a study of blood T cell repertoires in COVID-19 (dated by TCRdb to between 2020 and 2021). Looking at the study overall: The collaborator samples originated in the United States, Italy and Spain and spanned the acute and convalescent phases of COVID-19. A freely available public database, intended as a resource for researchers studying the immune response to SARS-CoV-2, is where the repertoires were released. The dataset comprised deeply sampled blood TCRbeta repertoires from subjects exposed to, actively infected with, or recovered from COVID-19. Sample metadata almost always included a de-identified subject ID, COVID-19 status, age in years and sex. The samples were drawn from the first 160 participants of the ongoing ImmuneRACE study and from over a thousand subjects provided by 6 global collaborators. Where HLA class I and class II types were available, the types were taken from metadata supplied by the sample provider, not from assay-based typing. The material from the prospective study consisted of cDNA or gDNA derived from T cells, B-cell-depleted T cells, or PBMCs.

TCRbeta CDR3 regions were amplified from genomic DNA by means of the immunoSEQ Assay, a bias-controlled multiplex PCR. Regarding the original processing steps: Within the assay, amplification of reference gene primers was used to estimate how many nucleated cells each sample contained. Sequence reads were collapsed and filtered to measure the absolute abundance of every unique TCRbeta CDR3 rearrangement. For each sample, productive Simpson clonality was calculated by taking the square root of Simpson's diversity index across productive rearrangements. Sourced from immuneACCESS, this table was stored by TCRdb with only in-frame sequences that have V and J called. A share of the clones is absent; for the studies checked, an unresolved V gene accounts for under half, and the remainder has no known explanation. V and J calls and clone size follow that table, whereas D and trimming were derived from the DNA. The sample contains under 250,000 clones, approximately 80% of them found a single time. The ten largest clonotypes hold 27% of the sample.

Each collaborating institution followed its own protocols to collect whole blood in K2EDTA tubes. For TCRbeta analysis, collaborator samples were shipped as frozen whole blood, as isolated PBMCs, or as DNA extracted from either sample type. Broader findings and caveats from the paper: The quantity of clinical and demographic metadata differed by source and by participant and was supplied without curation.

On this clone: The antigen this receptor binds is unknown. No base quality values were provided; no much bigger clone lies one nucleotide off.

The germline V gene specifies ENHRY as CDR1 and SYGVKD as CDR2. From its cysteine to its phenylalanine, the CDR3 spans 15 amino acids. Solely the CDR3 DNA is kept, with 45 bases framed from the first base. Here V drops 6 bases and J drops 2 bases, and the junction holds 7 bases not matched to any gene. The sequencing input was peripheral blood. This TCR was sampled from a man in his forties or fifties with acute or convalescent COVID-19. The chain was built from TRBV10-3 and TRBJ1-1; 9 nucleotides in the junction match TRBD1. The bases are TGTGCCATCAGGTCGGACAGGGGCGAAAACACTGAAGCTTTCTTT. Its protein product is CAIRSDRGENTEAFF.